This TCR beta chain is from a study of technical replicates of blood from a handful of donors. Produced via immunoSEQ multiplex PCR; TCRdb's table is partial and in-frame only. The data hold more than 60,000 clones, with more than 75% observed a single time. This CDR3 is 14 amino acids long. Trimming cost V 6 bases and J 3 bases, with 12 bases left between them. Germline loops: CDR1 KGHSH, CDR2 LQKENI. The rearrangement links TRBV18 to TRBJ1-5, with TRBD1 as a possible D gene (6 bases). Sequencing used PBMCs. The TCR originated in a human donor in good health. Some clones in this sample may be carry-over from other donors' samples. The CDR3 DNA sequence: TGTGCCAGCTCCGAAACAGGGTTCAATCAGCCCCAGCATTTT. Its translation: CASSETGFNQPQHF.